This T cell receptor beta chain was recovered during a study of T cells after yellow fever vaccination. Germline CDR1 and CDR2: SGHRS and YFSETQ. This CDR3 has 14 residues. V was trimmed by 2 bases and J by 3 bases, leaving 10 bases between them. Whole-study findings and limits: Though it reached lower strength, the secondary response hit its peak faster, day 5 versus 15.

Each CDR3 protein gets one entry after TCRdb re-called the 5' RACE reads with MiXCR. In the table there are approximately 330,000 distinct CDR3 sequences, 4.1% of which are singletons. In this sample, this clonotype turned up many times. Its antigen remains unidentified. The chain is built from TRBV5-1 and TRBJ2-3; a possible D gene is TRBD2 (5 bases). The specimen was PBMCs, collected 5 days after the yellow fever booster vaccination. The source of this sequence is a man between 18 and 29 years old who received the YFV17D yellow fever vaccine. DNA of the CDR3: TGCGCCAGCAGCTTTGGAATAGCGACAGATACGCAGTATTTT. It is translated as CASSFGIATDTQYF.